These T cell receptor beta chains were read from a single sample in a study of shared clonotypes between healthy human individuals. Assay used: immunoSEQ multiplex PCR; TCRdb lists only in-frame clones, some missing. The sample has some 650,000 clones, 97% seen once; the top ten hold about 0.057%. Input material: naive CD4+ T cells sorted from blood. These receptor sequences come from a woman aged 25 to 45 in good health. Each CDR3 is given with its conserved first and last residue. Fields, in order: D gene, clone size, V gene, J gene, CDR3 DNA, CDR3 protein. A D gene is named only where the DNA matches it firmly. Size tells how often a clone was seen (once, few, many) or the class of an expanded clone, and some rows leave it out.

>-|-|TRBV10-2|TRBJ2-7
TGCGCCAGCAGGGACCCAACCGTAGGAGGATACGAGCAGTACTTC
CASRDPTVGGYEQYF
>TRBD2|-|TRBV27|TRBJ2-3
TGTGCCAGCAGTCCCGAAGGGACTAGCGGGTTGCAGAATACGCAGTATTTT
CASSPEGTSGLQNTQYF
>-|once|TRBV25-1|TRBJ1-2
TGTGCCAGCAGCGATCCGCCCGGTAGGGGGAAAAACTATGGCTACACCTTC
CASSDPPGRGKNYGYTF
>-|-|TRBV7-2|TRBJ2-2
TGTGCCAGCAGGAGCGGAGTTTCAACCACCGGGGAGCTGTTTTTT
CASRSGVSTTGELFF
>-|-|TRBV7-2|TRBJ1-2
TGTGCCAGCAGCTTAGCGCGGCCTCGGAGCGCTAACTATGGCTACACCTTC
CASSLARPRSANYGYTF
>TRBD2|-|TRBV10-1|TRBJ2-2
TGCGCCAGCAGTCCCCGGACTAGCGGAGACGGGGAGCTGTTTTTT
CASSPRTSGDGELFF
>-|-|TRBV18|TRBJ2-3
TGTGCCAGCTCACCATATCCTAGCACAGATACGCAGTATTTT
CASSPYPSTDTQYF
>-|-|TRBV20-1|TRBJ2-5
TGCAGTGCTAGAGGAAGGGAGACCCAGTACTTC
CSARGRETQYF
>-|once|TRBV7-2|TRBJ2-5
TGTGCCAGCAGCTTAGGACCGGGAATTCAAGAGACCCAGTACTTC
CASSLGPGIQETQYF
>-|once|TRBV18|TRBJ2-2
TGTGCCAGCTCACCACGAGGTGATTTGAACACCGGGGAGCTGTTTTTT
CASSPRGDLNTGELFF
>TRBD2|once|TRBV5-1|TRBJ2-1
TGCGCCAGCAGCTTGACACCTTTAGCGGGACTATCCTACAATGAGCAGTTCTTC
CASSLTPLAGLSYNEQFF
>-|-|TRBV7-2|TRBJ2-7
TGTGCCAGCAGCCTACAGGCTGAACTAACCTACGAGCAGTACTTC
CASSLQAELTYEQYF
>-|-|TRBV2|TRBJ2-2
TGTGCCAGTACAGAGGGTACGAACACCGGGGAGCTGTTTTTT
CASTEGTNTGELFF
>TRBD2|-|TRBV5-1|TRBJ2-2
TGCGCCAGCAGCTTCGGGACTAGCGGGAGATGGGTTACCGGGGAGCTGTTTTTT
CASSFGTSGRWVTGELFF
>-|-|TRBV5-1|TRBJ1-1
TGCGCCAGCAGCTTGGTCGAGTGGGGAGCGACAGTGAACACTGAAGCTTTCTTT
CASSLVEWGATVNTEAFF
>-|-|TRBV19|TRBJ1-1
TGTGCTGAGCAGCGTGACGGGGAGTCCACCCACCGAGATTTCCAGGATTACACTGAAGCTTTCTTT
CAEQRDGESTHRDFQDYTEAFF
>TRBD2|-|TRBV5-1|TRBJ2-5
TGCGCCAGCAGCTCGGGCCTAGCGGGAGGAAACCAAGAGACCCAGTACTTC
CASSSGLAGGNQETQYF
>TRBD2|-|TRBV6-6|TRBJ2-2
TGTGCCAGCAGTCCTACTAGCGGGGACACCGGGGAGCTGTTTTTT
CASSPTSGDTGELFF
>-|-|TRBV4-1|TRBJ1-2
TGCGCCAGCAGCCACTCCAGAGGCTCAGACTATGGCTACACCTTC
CASSHSRGSDYGYTF
>TRBD1|few|TRBV18|TRBJ1-2
TGTGCCAGCTCCCGGAATACCGGGACAGGGGGCAATGGCTACACCTTC
CASSRNTGTGGNGYTF
>-|once|TRBV7-3|TRBJ2-1
TGTGCCAGCAGCTTAGCCGGCGGCAGGAGCCCCAATGAGCAGTTCTTC
CASSLAGGRSPNEQFF
>TRBD2|-|TRBV10-3|TRBJ2-7
TGTGCCATCAGTGAGACCCGACTAGCGGGGCACTACGAGCAGTACTTC
CAISETRLAGHYEQYF
>-|-|TRBV12-5|TRBJ2-3
TGTGCTAGTGGGGGACTCAATACAGATACGCAGTATTTT
CASGGLNTDTQYF
>TRBD1|-|TRBV6-6|TRBJ1-5
TGTGCCAGCAGTTACGACAGGGGCAACAATCAGCCCCAGCATTTT
CASSYDRGNNQPQHF
>TRBD1|-|TRBV5-6|TRBJ2-7
TGTGCCAGCAGCCAGGGACCGGGACAGGGCTACGAGCAGTACTTC
CASSQGPGQGYEQYF
>-|-|TRBV2|TRBJ2-1
TGTGCCAGCAGTGAACTGAGGCAGGGGTATGAGCAGTTCTTC
CASSELRQGYEQFF
>-|-|TRBV29-1|TRBJ1-4
TGCAGCGTAGGGAGGGTGCGGGGTGAAAAACTGTTTTTT
CSVGRVRGEKLFF
>-|once|TRBV5-1|TRBJ2-6
TGCGCCAGCAGCTTGCGGGAATCTGGGGCCAACGTCCTGACTTTC
CASSLRESGANVLTF
>-|-|TRBV19|TRBJ1-5
TGTGCCAGTAGTATGGGGGGGTGGTATAGCAATCAGCCCCAGCATTTT
CASSMGGWYSNQPQHF
>-|-|TRBV6-5|TRBJ1-1
TGTGCCAGCAGTTACTCGACCGGGGGGGACACTGAAGCTTTCTTT
CASSYSTGGDTEAFF
>-|-|TRBV18|TRBJ1-1
TGTGCCAGCTCACCACAGGTTCCGAACACTGAAGCTTTCTTT
CASSPQVPNTEAFF
>-|-|TRBV6-1|TRBJ1-5
TGTGCCAGCACTAAAGACGGTAATCAGCCCCAGCATTTT
CASTKDGNQPQHF
>-|-|TRBV27|TRBJ1-1
TGTGCCAGCAGTGCGACAGGACTGAACACTGAAGCTTTCTTT
CASSATGLNTEAFF
>-|-|TRBV5-1|TRBJ1-1
TGCGCCAGCAGCTTGGCGGGGGTCACTGAAGCTTTCTTT
CASSLAGVTEAFF
>TRBD1|-|TRBV27|TRBJ1-1
TGTGCCAGCAGTTCCTTCGGGACAGTTCCTTCTTTCTTT
CASSSFGTVPSFF
>-|-|TRBV28|TRBJ1-2
TGTGCCAGCAGTTTATCACAGGACGGAATCTACACCTTC
CASSLSQDGIYTF
>-|-|TRBV10-3|TRBJ2-3
TGTGCCATCAGTGAGTCGACAGGCACAGATACGCAGTATTTT
CAISESTGTDTQYF
>-|-|TRBV7-2|TRBJ2-7
TGTGCCAGCAGCTTCCGTAGGGCCTACGAGCAGTACTTC
CASSFRRAYEQYF
>-|-|TRBV19|TRBJ2-1
TGTGCCAGTAGTATGACAGAGACGACTGGTTCTGGGCAGTTCTTC
CASSMTETTGSGQFF
>-|-|TRBV5-5|TRBJ1-2
TGTGCCAGCGCTCAAGGGGGAACCTATGGCTACACCTTC
CASAQGGTYGYTF
>TRBD1|-|TRBV29-1|TRBJ2-1
TGCAGCGAAACCGGGACAGGAGCCTCCTACAATGAGCAGTTCTTC
CSETGTGASYNEQFF
>TRBD1|-|TRBV28|TRBJ1-2
TGTGCCAGCAGTGGGGGAGGGGGCCTTAACTATGGCTACACCTTC
CASSGGGGLNYGYTF
>-|-|TRBV21-1|TRBJ2-7
TGTGCCAGCAGCAACACCGGGACAGCCTCCTACGAGCAGTACTTC
CASSNTGTASYEQYF
>-|-|TRBV7-9|TRBJ2-2
TGTGCCAGCAGCTCCCTCGTCGGGGAGCTGTTTTTT
CASSSLVGELFF
>TRBD2|-|TRBV15|TRBJ2-7
TGTGCCACCGCCGGACCGGGACTAGGGGTCGAGCAGTACTTC
CATAGPGLGVEQYF
>-|-|TRBV6-6|TRBJ2-7
TGTGCCAGCAGTTACGGTCAACTTAGGTGGGACGAGCAGTACTTC
CASSYGQLRWDEQYF
>TRBD2|-|TRBV30|TRBJ2-3
TGTGCCTGGAGTGTATCTAGCGGGAGTATCGCGCAGTATTTT
CAWSVSSGSIAQYF
>-|-|TRBV6-5|TRBJ2-5
TGTGCCAGCAGTTACGGGGATCAGGGTGAGACCCAGTACTTC
CASSYGDQGETQYF
>-|-|TRBV4-1|TRBJ2-1
TGCGCCAGCAGCCCTTATTCAGGCATGGGCAATGAGCAGTTCTTC
CASSPYSGMGNEQFF
>-|-|TRBV7-9|TRBJ1-4
TGTGCCAGCAGCTTTTCCGGGGCCGATGAAAAACTGTTTTTT
CASSFSGADEKLFF
>-|-|TRBV7-9|TRBJ2-7
TGTGCCAGCAGCCATAACTACTGGGGGGACCCACCTACGAGCCGAGAGCAGTACTTC
CASSHNYWGDPPTSREQYF
>TRBD2|-|TRBV2|TRBJ2-7
TGTGCCAGCAGGCCAACTAGCGGGAGCACCTACGAGCAGTACTTC
CASRPTSGSTYEQYF
>-|-|TRBV19|TRBJ1-5
TGTGCCAGTAGTATACGGGGGCATCAGCCCCAGCATTTT
CASSIRGHQPQHF
>-|-|TRBV5-1|TRBJ1-2
TGCGCCAGCAGCCCAGGGGTTGGCTATGGCTACACCTTC
CASSPGVGYGYTF
>TRBD2|-|TRBV27|TRBJ2-5
TGTGCCAGCAGCGGGGGGGGCGGGCTCAAAGAGACCCAGTACTTC
CASSGGGGLKETQYF
>-|-|TRBV10-1|TRBJ2-3
TGCGCCAGCAGTGGGGACTTAGGGACAGATACGCAGTATTTT
CASSGDLGTDTQYF
>TRBD1|-|TRBV6-7|TRBJ1-2
TGTGCCAGCAGTTTCCGGGGACAGGGGGCGTCGGGCTACACCTTC
CASSFRGQGASGYTF
>TRBD1|-|TRBV6-1|TRBJ1-5
TGTGCCAGCAGTGCCCCATCCAGACAGGGGACTTATAGCAATCAGCCCCAGCATTTT
CASSAPSRQGTYSNQPQHF